This is a list of T cell receptor beta chains from one sample in a study of T cell changes during pregnancy in multiple sclerosis. Measured with immunoSEQ multiplex PCR; TCRdb has only the in-frame clones, and not every one. Among roughly 40,000 clones listed, 80% to 95% were seen once. The sequencing here drew on CD8+ T cells from peripheral blood mononuclear cells, taken in the first trimester of pregnancy. The origin of the receptors is a female donor with multiple sclerosis, enrolled in a pregnancy study. Each CDR3 is given with its conserved first and last residue. Where a row states a size, it is once, few, many or the class of an expanded clone; other rows omit it.

-	TRBV7-9	TRBJ1-5	CASSLGRDNQPQHF
-	TRBV27	TRBJ2-3	CASSLNGLAGTSSTDTQYF
-	TRBV6-1	TRBJ1-5	CASSEVGGPNQPQHF
-	TRBV6-1	TRBJ2-1	CAAAGGFYNEQFF
-	TRBV7-6	TRBJ2-5	CASSFASGGMETQYF
-	TRBV9	TRBJ2-1	CASSVDVAGGSNEQFF
-	TRBV5-1	TRBJ2-5	CASSLPQETQYF
-	TRBV6-1	TRBJ1-5	CASNPGGGINQPQHF
-	TRBV14	TRBJ2-4	CASSPGTSGIAKNIQYF
-	TRBV30	TRBJ2-3	CAWSLGLSADTQYF
-	TRBV27	TRBJ2-1	CASSLRARPRLASWDEQFF
-	TRBV5-1	TRBJ2-7	CASSMTSLKGYEQYF
-	TRBV27	TRBJ1-5	CASGARPQHF
-	TRBV4-1	TRBJ2-3	CASSQVAGLAATDTQYF
-	TRBV18	TRBJ2-2	CASSPPVDSGELFF
-	TRBV29-1	TRBJ2-3	CSVEDGTSGVTDTQYF
-	TRBV13	TRBJ1-4	CASSLGASSTNEKLFF
-	TRBV7-8	TRBJ2-7	CASSWSAGGYEQYF
-	TRBV19	TRBJ2-2	CASSMFQAGELFF
-	TRBV9	TRBJ1-2	CASSATSGYTF
-	TRBV6-1	TRBJ2-2	CASMKRTGGTGELFF
-	TRBV27	TRBJ2-3	CASSPSGGHTDTQYF
-	TRBV9	TRBJ2-5	CASSVDGSEETQYF
-	TRBV13	TRBJ2-5	CASNTLAGGPRETQYF
once	TRBV5-6	TRBJ1-1	CASSRGLNTEAFF
-	TRBV7-2	TRBJ2-7	CASMGQGETQYF
-	TRBV10-3	TRBJ2-7	CAISESLLYEQYF